The rows below give T cell receptor beta chains drawn from one sample of a study of blood T cell repertoires in COVID-19. The repertoire was sequenced with immunoSEQ multiplex PCR; TCRdb's copy has only in-frame clones and lacks some. This table has about 130,000 clones, around three quarters appearing once. Source material: peripheral blood. The source is a man in his forties with active or convalescent COVID-19. Both conserved end residues are part of each CDR3. Each record gives: clone size, D gene, J gene, V gene, CDR3 protein, CDR3 DNA. D genes are given only for firm matches. Clone size is shown for a subset of rows, as once, few, many or a class of expanded clone.

size: .; D: TRBD1; J: TRBJ2-5; V: TRBV19; CDR3: CASSIGRGRGETQYF; DNA: TGTGCCAGTAGTATAGGTAGGGGGCGCGGGGAGACCCAGTACTTC
size: .; D: TRBD1; J: TRBJ2-2; V: TRBV9; CDR3: CASSVTQGANTGELFF; DNA: TGTGCCAGCAGCGTGACACAGGGGGCGAACACCGGGGAGCTGTTTTTT
size: .; D: .; J: TRBJ2-1; V: TRBV7-2; CDR3: CASSLPSLSSSYNEQFF; DNA: TGTGCCAGCAGCTTGCCGTCGTTATCGAGCTCCTACAATGAGCAGTTCTTC
size: .; D: TRBD2; J: TRBJ2-7; V: TRBV2; CDR3: CASTLGERGPYEQYF; DNA: TGTGCCAGCACCTTAGGGGAGCGGGGGCCCTACGAGCAGTACTTC
size: .; D: .; J: TRBJ2-1; V: TRBV30; CDR3: CAWSGQVPNEQFF; DNA: TGTGCCTGGAGTGGTCAGGTTCCCAATGAGCAGTTCTTC
size: .; D: .; J: TRBJ2-5; V: TRBV19; CDR3: CASSRGGETQYF; DNA: TGTGCCAGTAGTAGAGGAGGAGAGACCCAGTACTTC
size: .; D: .; J: TRBJ2-2; V: TRBV5-8; CDR3: CASSFEDTGELFF; DNA: TGTGCCAGCAGCTTTGAGGACACCGGGGAGCTGTTTTTT
size: .; D: TRBD2; J: TRBJ2-5; V: TRBV6-2/TRBV6-3; CDR3: CASRPSGVQRETQYF; DNA: TGTGCCAGCAGACCTAGCGGGGTACAACGGGAGACCCAGTACTTC
size: .; D: .; J: TRBJ1-6; V: TRBV19; CDR3: CASSTRTEHSPLHF; DNA: TGTGCCAGTAGTACCCGGACAGAGCATTCACCCCTCCACTTT
size: .; D: .; J: TRBJ2-7; V: TRBV5-1; CDR3: CASSLDNSYEQYF; DNA: TGCGCCAGCAGCTTGGACAACTCCTACGAGCAGTACTTC
size: .; D: .; J: TRBJ1-5; V: TRBV2; CDR3: CASSGQANQPQHF; DNA: TGTGCCAGCAGTGGACAGGCCAATCAGCCCCAGCATTTT
size: .; D: TRBD1; J: TRBJ1-1; V: TRBV12-3/TRBV12-4; CDR3: CASGSGGNTEAFF; DNA: TGTGCCAGCGGTTCAGGGGGGAACACTGAAGCTTTCTTT
size: .; D: .; J: TRBJ2-2; V: TRBV27; CDR3: CASSYSLFSGELFF; DNA: TGTGCCAGCAGTTACAGTCTATTTTCCGGGGAGCTGTTTTTT
size: .; D: TRBD2; J: TRBJ2-1; V: TRBV10-3; CDR3: CAIRTGTSGYNEQFF; DNA: TGTGCCATCAGAACCGGGACTAGCGGCTACAATGAGCAGTTCTTC
size: .; D: TRBD1; J: TRBJ1-2; V: TRBV7-9; CDR3: CASSLGTGAGYTF; DNA: TGTGCCAGCAGCTTAGGGACAGGGGCAGGCTACACCTTC
size: .; D: .; J: TRBJ2-5; V: TRBV6-5; CDR3: CASRLQQGAETQYF; DNA: TGTGCCAGCAGACTCCAACAGGGAGCTGAGACCCAGTACTTC
size: .; D: .; J: TRBJ1-2; V: TRBV7-9; CDR3: CASSPWGGIYGYTF; DNA: TGTGCCAGCAGCCCTTGGGGGGGGATCTATGGCTACACCTTC
size: .; D: TRBD2; J: TRBJ2-3; V: TRBV27; CDR3: CASSLGPGGRADTQYF; DNA: TGTGCCAGCAGTTTAGGTCCGGGAGGGCGGGCAGATACGCAGTATTTT
size: .; D: .; J: TRBJ1-3; V: TRBV10-3; CDR3: CAISLRTATRGNTIYF; DNA: TGTGCCATCAGTCTACGGACAGCCACTCGAGGAAACACCATATATTTT
size: .; D: .; J: TRBJ1-1; V: TRBV11-2; CDR3: CASSLGRTANTEAFF; DNA: TGTGCCAGCAGCTTAGGCCGGACAGCGAACACTGAAGCTTTCTTT
size: .; D: TRBD1; J: TRBJ1-3; V: TRBV4-2; CDR3: CASSQDQGTGMGNTIYF; DNA: TGTGCCAGCAGCCAAGACCAAGGGACAGGGATGGGAAACACCATATATTTT
size: .; D: TRBD1; J: TRBJ2-2; V: TRBV27; CDR3: CASVFKTGVGYTGELFF; DNA: TGTGCCAGCGTATTCAAGACAGGGGTGGGATACACCGGGGAGCTGTTTTTT
size: few; D: TRBD1; J: TRBJ1-2; V: TRBV13; CDR3: CASSPLQGNYGYTF; DNA: TGTGCCAGCAGCCCACTACAGGGGAACTATGGCTACACCTTC
size: few; D: TRBD2; J: TRBJ2-1; V: TRBV6-2/TRBV6-3; CDR3: CASSSSGGHNEQFF; DNA: TGTGCCAGCAGTTCTAGCGGGGGGCACAATGAGCAGTTCTTC
size: .; D: TRBD2; J: TRBJ2-7; V: TRBV27; CDR3: CASSPAGVSYEQYF; DNA: TGTGCCAGCAGCCCAGCGGGGGTTTCCTACGAGCAGTACTTC
size: once; D: .; J: TRBJ2-2; V: TRBV6-4; CDR3: CATRTLRGTGELFF; DNA: TGTGCCACCCGGACCTTACGGGGCACCGGGGAGCTGTTTTTT
size: few; D: TRBD1; J: TRBJ2-7; V: TRBV5-5; CDR3: CASSLGDREDEQYF; DNA: TGTGCCAGCAGCTTGGGAGACAGGGAAGATGAGCAGTACTTC
size: once; D: .; J: TRBJ1-1; V: TRBV7-6; CDR3: CASSEAYRANTEAFF; DNA: TGTGCCAGCAGCGAAGCGTACAGGGCGAACACTGAAGCTTTCTTT
size: .; D: .; J: TRBJ1-5; V: TRBV19; CDR3: CASRTALGAGNQPQHF; DNA: TGTGCCAGTAGGACGGCCCTGGGTGCGGGCAATCAGCCCCAGCATTTT
size: few; D: .; J: TRBJ2-2; V: TRBV5-4; CDR3: CASSLDDSGTGELFF; DNA: TGTGCCAGCAGCTTGGACGATTCAGGGACCGGGGAGCTGTTTTTT
size: .; D: TRBD1; J: TRBJ1-1; V: TRBV7-2; CDR3: CASSLRQGRMNTEAFF; DNA: TGTGCCAGCAGTCTCCGACAGGGGAGGATGAACACTGAAGCTTTCTTT
size: .; D: .; J: TRBJ2-7; V: TRBV7-5; CDR3: CVRSLGILAGNSYEQYF; DNA: TGTGTCAGAAGCTTAGGTATACTTGCGGGGAACTCCTACGAGCAGTACTTC
size: .; D: .; J: TRBJ2-5; V: TRBV5-6; CDR3: CASRAQETQYF; DNA: TGTGCCAGCAGAGCACAAGAGACCCAGTACTTC
size: .; D: .; J: TRBJ2-7; V: TRBV2; CDR3: CASSDRVSYEQYF; DNA: TGTGCCAGCAGTGACAGGGTCTCCTACGAGCAGTACTTC
size: once; D: .; J: TRBJ1-6; V: TRBV5-4; CDR3: CASSLGGQGPSSPLHF; DNA: TGTGCCAGCAGCTTGGGTGGGCAGGGGCCGAGTTCACCCCTCCACTTT
size: .; D: TRBD1; J: TRBJ1-4; V: TRBV2; CDR3: CASSFNGQGQSSEKLFF; DNA: TGTGCCAGCAGCTTTAACGGACAGGGACAATCAAGTGAAAAACTGTTTTTT
size: .; D: .; J: TRBJ2-3; V: TRBV6-5; CDR3: CASSYSSQGRGETQYF; DNA: TGTGCCAGCAGTTACTCGAGCCAGGGAAGAGGAGAAACGCAGTATTTT
size: .; D: .; J: TRBJ2-5; V: TRBV11-2; CDR3: CASSHNREETQYF; DNA: TGTGCCAGCAGCCACAACAGGGAGGAGACCCAGTACTTC
size: once; D: .; J: TRBJ1-1; V: TRBV27; CDR3: CASSFKVDRPQNTEAFF; DNA: TGTGCCAGCAGTTTTAAAGTCGACAGGCCCCAGAACACTGAAGCTTTCTTT
size: few; D: TRBD2; J: TRBJ2-2; V: TRBV12-5; CDR3: CASGPPLSGRANTGELFF; DNA: TGTGCTAGTGGTCCCCCCCTTAGCGGGAGGGCCAACACCGGGGAGCTGTTTTTT
size: .; D: .; J: TRBJ1-1; V: TRBV28; CDR3: CASSLPSAGTEAFF; DNA: TGTGCCAGCAGTTTGCCGAGCGCGGGGACTGAAGCTTTCTTT
size: .; D: TRBD2; J: TRBJ2-3; V: TRBV24-1; CDR3: CATSDWTSGGGDTQYF; DNA: TGTGCCACCAGTGATTGGACTAGCGGGGGCGGGGATACGCAGTATTTT
size: .; D: .; J: TRBJ2-7; V: TRBV27; CDR3: CASSSSGVAYEQYF; DNA: TGTGCCAGCAGTTCTTCCGGGGTAGCCTACGAGCAGTACTTC
size: .; D: TRBD2; J: TRBJ2-7; V: TRBV5-1; CDR3: CASSSSGTSGTTSYEQYF; DNA: TGCGCCAGCAGCTCCTCCGGGACTAGCGGGACCACCTCCTACGAGCAGTACTTC
size: .; D: TRBD1; J: TRBJ1-2; V: TRBV10-3; CDR3: CAISGRQGPDGYTF; DNA: TGTGCCATCAGCGGGCGACAGGGCCCAGATGGCTACACCTTC
size: .; D: .; J: TRBJ1-4; V: TRBV6-5; CDR3: CASRSRGGSDEKLFF; DNA: TGTGCCAGCAGATCCCGGGGAGGGTCGGATGAAAAACTGTTTTTT
size: .; D: TRBD2; J: TRBJ2-2; V: TRBV5-5; CDR3: CASSLLAGAGELFF; DNA: TGTGCCAGCAGCCTACTAGCGGGAGCCGGGGAGCTGTTTTTT
size: .; D: .; J: TRBJ2-2; V: TRBV24-1; CDR3: CATSASGEGTGELFF; DNA: TGTGCCACCAGTGCGTCAGGGGAAGGCACCGGGGAGCTGTTTTTT
size: .; D: .; J: TRBJ1-6; V: TRBV4-3; CDR3: CASSQGPGNSPLHF; DNA: TGCGCCAGCAGCCAAGGTCCGGGGAATTCACCCCTCCACTTT
size: once; D: TRBD1; J: TRBJ1-4; V: TRBV5-4; CDR3: CASSPGQASTNEKLFF; DNA: TGTGCCAGCAGCCCCGGACAGGCCTCAACTAATGAAAAACTGTTTTTT
size: once; D: .; J: TRBJ1-6; V: TRBV19; CDR3: CASSMGGPGNSPLHF; DNA: TGTGCCAGTAGTATGGGCGGACCGGGGAATTCACCCCTCCACTTT
size: .; D: TRBD1; J: TRBJ1-2; V: TRBV24-1; CDR3: CATSDPGQGDYGYTF; DNA: TGTGCCACCAGTGACCCGGGACAGGGGGACTATGGCTACACCTTC
size: .; D: TRBD1; J: TRBJ2-3; V: TRBV24-1; CDR3: CATSDTGQGRSDTQYF; DNA: TGTGCCACCAGTGATACGGGACAGGGCAGGAGCGATACGCAGTATTTT
size: .; D: .; J: TRBJ2-7; V: TRBV28; CDR3: CASSLRHLLSSYEQYF; DNA: TGTGCCAGCAGTTTACGACACCTCCTGAGCTCCTACGAGCAGTACTTC